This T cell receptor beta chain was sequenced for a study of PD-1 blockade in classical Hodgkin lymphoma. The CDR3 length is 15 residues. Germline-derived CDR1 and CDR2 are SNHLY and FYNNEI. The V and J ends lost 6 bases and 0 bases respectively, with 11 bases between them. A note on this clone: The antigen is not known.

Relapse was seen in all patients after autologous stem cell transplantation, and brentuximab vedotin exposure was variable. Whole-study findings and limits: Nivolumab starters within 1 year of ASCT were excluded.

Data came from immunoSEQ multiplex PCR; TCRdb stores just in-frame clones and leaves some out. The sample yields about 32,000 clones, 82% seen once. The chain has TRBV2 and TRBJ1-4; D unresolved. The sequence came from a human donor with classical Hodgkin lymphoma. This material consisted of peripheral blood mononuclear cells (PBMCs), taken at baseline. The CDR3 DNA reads TGTGCCAGCAGGGACCGGGCGGCAACTAATGAAAAACTGTTTTTT. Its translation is CASRDRAATNEKLFF.